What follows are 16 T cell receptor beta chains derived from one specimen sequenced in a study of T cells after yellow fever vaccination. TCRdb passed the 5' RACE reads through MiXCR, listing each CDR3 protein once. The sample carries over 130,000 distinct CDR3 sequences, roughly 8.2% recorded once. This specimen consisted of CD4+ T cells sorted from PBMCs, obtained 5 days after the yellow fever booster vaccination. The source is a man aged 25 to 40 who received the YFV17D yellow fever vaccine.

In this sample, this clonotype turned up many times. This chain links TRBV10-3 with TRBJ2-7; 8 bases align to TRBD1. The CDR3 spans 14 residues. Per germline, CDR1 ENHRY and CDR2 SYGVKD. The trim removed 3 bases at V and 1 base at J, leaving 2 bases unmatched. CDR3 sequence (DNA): TGTGCCATCAGTGAAGGGACAGGTTCCTACGAGCAGTACTTC. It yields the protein CAISEGTGSYEQYF.

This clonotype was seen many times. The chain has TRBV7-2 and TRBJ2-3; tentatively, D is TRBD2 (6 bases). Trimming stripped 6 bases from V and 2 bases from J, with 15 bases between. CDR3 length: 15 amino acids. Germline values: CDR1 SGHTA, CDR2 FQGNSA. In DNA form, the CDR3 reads TGTGCCAGCAGGACCCCGGGACTGAACACAGATACGCAGTATTTT. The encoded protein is CASRTPGLNTDTQYF.

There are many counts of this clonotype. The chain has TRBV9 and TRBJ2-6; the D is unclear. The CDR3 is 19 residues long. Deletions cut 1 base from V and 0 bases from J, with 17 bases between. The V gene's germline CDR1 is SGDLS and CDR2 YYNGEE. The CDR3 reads CASSVFFSRTFSGANVLTF. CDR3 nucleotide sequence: TGTGCCAGCAGCGTATTTTTTTCAAGGACCTTCTCTGGGGCCAACGTCCTGACTTTC.

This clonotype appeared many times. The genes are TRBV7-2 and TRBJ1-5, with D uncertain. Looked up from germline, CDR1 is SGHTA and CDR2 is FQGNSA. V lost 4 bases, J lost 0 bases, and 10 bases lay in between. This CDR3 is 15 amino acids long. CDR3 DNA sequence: TGTGCCAGCAGCTGGACGACGGATAGCAATCAGCCCCAGCATTTT. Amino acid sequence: CASSWTTDSNQPQHF.

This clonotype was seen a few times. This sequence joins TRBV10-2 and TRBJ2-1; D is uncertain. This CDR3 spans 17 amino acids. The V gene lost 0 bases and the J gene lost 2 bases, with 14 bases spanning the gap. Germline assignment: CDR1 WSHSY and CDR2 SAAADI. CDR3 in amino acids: CASSESRQATAYNEQFF. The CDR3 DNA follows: TGCGCCAGCAGTGAGTCTCGGCAGGCAACGGCCTACAATGAGCAGTTCTTC.

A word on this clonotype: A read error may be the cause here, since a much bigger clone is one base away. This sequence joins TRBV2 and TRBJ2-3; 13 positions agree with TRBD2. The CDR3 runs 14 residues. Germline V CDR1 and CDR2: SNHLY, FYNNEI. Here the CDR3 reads CASIRTSGSDTQNF. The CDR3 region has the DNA TGTGCCAGCATCAGGACTAGCGGGAGCGATACGCAGAATTTT.

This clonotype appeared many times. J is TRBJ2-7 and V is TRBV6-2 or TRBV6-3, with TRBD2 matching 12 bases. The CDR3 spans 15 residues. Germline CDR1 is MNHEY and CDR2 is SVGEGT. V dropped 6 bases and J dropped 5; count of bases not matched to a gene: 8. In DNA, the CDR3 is TGTGCCAGCAGCTTACGACTAGCGGGAGAAAACGAGCAGTACTTC. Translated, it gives CASSLRLAGENEQYF.

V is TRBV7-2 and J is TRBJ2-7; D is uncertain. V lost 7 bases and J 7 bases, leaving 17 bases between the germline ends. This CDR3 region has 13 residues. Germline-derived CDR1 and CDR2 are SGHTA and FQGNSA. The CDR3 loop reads CASNTVGLGEQYF. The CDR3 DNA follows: TGTGCCAGCAATACCGTAGGATTGGGAGAGCAGTACTTC.

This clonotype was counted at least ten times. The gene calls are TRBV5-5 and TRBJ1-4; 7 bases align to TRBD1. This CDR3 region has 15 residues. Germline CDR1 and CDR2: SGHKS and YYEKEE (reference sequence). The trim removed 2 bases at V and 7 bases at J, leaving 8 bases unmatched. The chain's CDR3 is CASSFRDSGVEKLFF. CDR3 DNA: TGTGCCAGCAGCTTCCGGGACAGCGGGGTTGAAAAACTGTTTTTT.

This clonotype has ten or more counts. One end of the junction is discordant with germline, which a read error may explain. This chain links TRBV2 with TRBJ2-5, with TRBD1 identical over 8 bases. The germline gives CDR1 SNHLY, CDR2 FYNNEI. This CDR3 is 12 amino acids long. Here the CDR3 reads CASSELSDREDF. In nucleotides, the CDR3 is TGTGCCAGCAGCGAACTCTCGGACAGGGAAGACTTC.

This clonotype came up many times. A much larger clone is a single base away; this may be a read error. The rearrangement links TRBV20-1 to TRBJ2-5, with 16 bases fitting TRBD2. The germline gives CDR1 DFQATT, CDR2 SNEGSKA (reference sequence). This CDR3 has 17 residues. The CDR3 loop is CCAARGTSGRAQETQYF. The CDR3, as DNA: TGCTGTGCCGCCCGGGGGACTAGCGGGAGGGCCCAAGAGACCCAGTACTTC.

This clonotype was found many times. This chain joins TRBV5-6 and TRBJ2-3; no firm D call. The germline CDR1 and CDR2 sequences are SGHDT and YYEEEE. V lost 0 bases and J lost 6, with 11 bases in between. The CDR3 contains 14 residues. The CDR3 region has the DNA TGTGCCAGCAGCTTGGTGGTCGTCGGGGATACGCAGTATTTT. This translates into CASSLVVVGDTQYF.

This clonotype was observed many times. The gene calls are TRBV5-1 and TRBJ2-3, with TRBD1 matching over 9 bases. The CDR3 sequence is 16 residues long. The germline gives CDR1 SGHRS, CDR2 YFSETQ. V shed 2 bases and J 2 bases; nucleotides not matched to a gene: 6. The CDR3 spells CASSLPTGGNTDTQYF. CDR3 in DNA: TGCGCCAGCAGCTTACCGACAGGGGGAAACACAGATACGCAGTATTTT. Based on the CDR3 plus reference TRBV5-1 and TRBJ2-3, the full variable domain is KAGVTQTPRYLIKTRGQQVTLSCSPISGHRSVSWYQQTPGQGLQFLFEYFSETQRNKGNFPGRFSGRQFSNSRSEMNVSTLELGDSALYLCASSLPTGGNTDTQYFGPGTRLTVL.

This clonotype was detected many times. The CDR3 here is CSVEYGRRDTQYF. CDR3 nucleotides: TGCAGCGTTGAGTACGGGCGAAGAGATACGCAGTATTTT. The chain uses TRBV29-1 and TRBJ2-3; D remains ambiguous. The V end lost 3 bases, the J end lost 5 bases, and 12 bases lay between the germline ends. The germline gives CDR1 SQVTM, CDR2 ANQGSEA. The length of the CDR3 is 13 residues.

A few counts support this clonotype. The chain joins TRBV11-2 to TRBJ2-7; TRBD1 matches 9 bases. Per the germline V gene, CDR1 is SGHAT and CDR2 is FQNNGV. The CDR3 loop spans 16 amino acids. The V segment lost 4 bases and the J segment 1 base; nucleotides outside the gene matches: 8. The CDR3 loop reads CASSSSPGTGSYEQYF. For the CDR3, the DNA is TGTGCCAGCAGCTCCTCACCCGGGACAGGGTCCTACGAGCAGTACTTC. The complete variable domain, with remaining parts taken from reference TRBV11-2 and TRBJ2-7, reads EAGVAQSPRYKIIEKRQSVAFWCNPISGHATLYWYQQILGQGPKLLIQFQNNGVVDDSQLPKDRFSAERLKGVDSTLKIQPAKLEDSAVYLCASSSSPGTGSYEQYFGPGTRLTVT.

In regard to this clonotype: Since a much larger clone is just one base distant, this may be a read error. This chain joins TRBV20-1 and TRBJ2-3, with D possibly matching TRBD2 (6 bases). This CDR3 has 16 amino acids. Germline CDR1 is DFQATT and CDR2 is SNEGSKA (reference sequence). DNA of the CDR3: TGCTGTGCTAGGATCGGTTATCGGGAGCCTCCGGGTACGCAGTATTTT. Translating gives CCARIGYREPPGTQYF.